This TCR beta chain was identified in a study of cytotoxic CD8 clonotypes in ibrutinib-treated CLL. Generated by immunoSEQ multiplex PCR, the TCRdb table keeps only in-frame clones and is missing some. The sample gives some 300,000 clones, around four fifths of which show up once; about 6.7% is in the top ten. This clonotype originated in a human donor with chronic lymphocytic leukemia. The material sequenced was PBMCs, taken before ibrutinib treatment.

The CDR3 nucleotides are TGTGCCAGCAACTTCATCCTAGGGGGAGTAAGGGGACTCGAGCTGTTTTTT. Protein sequence: CASNFILGGVRGLELFF. This sequence joins TRBV11-2 and TRBJ2-2, with D perhaps assigned TRBD1 or TRBD2 (6 bases each). The length of the CDR3 is 17 residues. CDR1 and CDR2 (germline): SGHAT, FQNNGV. Between the trimmed V and J ends, which lost 7 bases and 11 bases, there was a span of 29 bases.